These 18 T cell receptor beta chains originate from one sample sequenced in a study of early T cells in non-severe SARS-CoV-2 infection. TCRdb processed the 5' RACE reads anew with MiXCR; each CDR3 protein has one entry. This repertoire shows roughly 53,000 distinct CDR3 sequences, 8.5% to 12% found once; its top ten account for about 4.4%. What was sequenced was whole blood. Source of these receptors: an adult who was a healthcare worker with PCR-confirmed SARS-CoV-2 infection or an uninfected control (not recorded which).

This clonotype appeared many times. This chain joins TRBV12-3 or TRBV12-4 and TRBJ1-3; D not resolved. The CDR3 extends over 13 amino acids. V lost 5 bases and J lost 3, with 8 bases in between. The DNA of the CDR3 is TGTGCCAGCAGTCCCACGGGTGGAAACACCATATATTTT. Translated: CASSPTGGNTIYF.

This clonotype was found many times. CDR3 bases: TGTGCCAGCAGTCCTACGAACACCGGGGAGCTGTTTTTT. It is translated as CASSPTNTGELFF. The chain employs TRBV27 and TRBJ2-2; D not resolved. The CDR3 length is 13 residues. CDR1 MNHEY and CDR2 SMNVEV come from the germline V gene (reference sequence). V dropped 5 bases and J dropped 0 bases, with 4 bases sitting between them.

This clonotype appeared a few times. This chain links TRBV25-1 with TRBJ2-7, with TRBD1 matching 8 bases. This CDR3 is 14 amino acids long. Germline CDR1 MGHDK, CDR2 SYGVNS. Losses at the gene ends were 6 bases for V and 5 bases for J; bases not matched to a gene: 9. The CDR3 protein is CASRDRTGSHEQYF. CDR3 DNA sequence: TGTGCCAGCAGAGACCGGACAGGGTCCCACGAGCAGTACTTC.

Many counts were recorded for this clonotype. This CDR3 is CASSLARNQETQYF. CDR3 sequence (DNA): TGCGCCAGCAGCTTGGCCAGGAACCAAGAGACCCAGTACTTC. The genes are TRBV5-1 and TRBJ2-5; D not resolved. The V and J ends lost 0 bases and 0 bases respectively, with 6 bases between them. In germline, CDR1 is SGHRS, CDR2 YFSETQ. The CDR3 sequence is 14 residues long.

V gene TRBV2 combines with J gene TRBJ2-3; D uncertain. The CDR3 has 15 amino acids. The V end was cut by 5 bases, the J end by 4 bases, with 16 bases between. From germline, CDR1 is SNHLY and CDR2 FYNNEI. The CDR3 DNA reads as TGTGCCAGCAGTCCCCTTTTAGATTCGGCAGATACGCAGTATTTT. Translation: CASSPLLDSADTQYF.

V usage is TRBV7-2 and J usage is TRBJ2-1; TRBD2 aligns across 8 bases. The CDR3 is 17 residues long. Germline assignment: CDR1 SGHTA and CDR2 FQGNSA. J lost 8 bases, V lost 4 bases, and 16 bases had no gene match. This CDR3 reads CASSSLRLVAGRDEQFF. CDR3 nucleotide sequence: TGTGCCAGCAGCTCCCTCCGACTCGTAGCGGGAAGGGATGAGCAGTTCTTC.

This clonotype was recorded many times. The chain recombines TRBV5-4 with TRBJ1-1, with D perhaps TRBD1 (5 bases). V lost 1 base and J lost 4, with 8 bases in between. This CDR3 is 13 amino acids long. Germline assignment: CDR1 SGHNT and CDR2 YYREEE (reference sequence). The CDR3 sequence is CASSLTGVTEAFF. DNA for the CDR3: TGTGCCAGCAGCTTGACGGGGGTCACTGAAGCTTTCTTT.

This clonotype has at least ten counts. The CDR3 loop reads CASSLTTSEQFF. Written as DNA, the CDR3 is TGTGCCAGCAGCTTAACGACTTCGGAGCAGTTCTTC. This chain links TRBV7-9 with TRBJ2-1; no firm D call. Germline lookup yields CDR1 SEHNR and CDR2 FQNEAQ (reference sequence). Trimming stripped 2 bases from V and 10 bases from J, with 9 bases between. The CDR3 has 12 amino acids.

There are a few counts of this clonotype. V usage is TRBV6-2 or TRBV6-3 and J usage is TRBJ2-5; 10 bases line up with TRBD2. The V and J ends lost 3 bases and 3 bases, in that order; junction bases with no gene match: 7. Looked up from germline, CDR1 is MNHEY and CDR2 is SVGEGT. CDR3 length equals 16 residues. This chain's CDR3 is CASSYSTSGVKETQYF. CDR3 nucleotide sequence: TGTGCCAGCAGTTATTCAACTAGCGGGGTAAAAGAGACCCAGTACTTC.

Only a few counts were recorded for this clonotype. The chain joins TRBV6-5 to TRBJ1-5; D ambiguous. The CDR3 is 13 residues long. V was shortened by 6 bases and J by 4 bases, with 10 bases between the two germline ends. CDR1 and CDR2 (germline): MNHEY, SVGAGI. The CDR3 DNA reads as TGTGCCAGCAGAAGTGACCCTAATCAGCCCCAGCATTTT. Residues: CASRSDPNQPQHF.

V is TRBV10-3 and J is TRBJ2-7; either TRBD1 or TRBD2 may fit D (6 bases each). This CDR3 comprises 15 residues. CDR1 is ENHRY and CDR2 is SYGVKD in the germline V gene. Trimming took off 0 bases at V and 4 bases at J, with 13 bases between the two ends. CDR3 protein: CAISESGGPGYEQYF. Here the CDR3 DNA reads TGTGCCATCAGTGAGTCAGGGGGGCCTGGTTACGAGCAGTACTTC.

The table lists this clonotype with many counts. The V gene is TRBV19, the J gene TRBJ1-6, with D uncertain. V was shortened by 6 bases and J by 10 bases, with 25 bases between the two germline ends. Germline V gene sequence: CDR1 LNHDA, CDR2 SQIVND (reference sequence). The CDR3 sequence is 17 residues long. The CDR3 loop is CASSPELFTGPVSPLHF. The CDR3 DNA reads as TGTGCCAGTAGCCCAGAGTTATTCACCGGCCCTGTCTCACCCCTCCACTTT.

This clonotype was seen more than once but under ten times. The chain uses TRBV5-1 and TRBJ2-1; 7 bases agree with TRBD1. The ends lost 4 bases at V and 7 bases at J; junction bases unmatched: 5. The CDR3 sequence is 13 residues long. Germline V gene data show CDR1 as SGHRS and CDR2 as YFSETQ. CDR3 DNA sequence: TGCGCCAGCAGCCCACAGGGGAGAAATGAGCAGTTCTTC. As protein: CASSPQGRNEQFF.

The genes are TRBV2 and TRBJ2-1; no reliable D call. V lost 2 bases to trimming and J lost 0 bases, with 8 bases between them. Germline-derived CDR1 and CDR2 are SNHLY and FYNNEI. The CDR3 has 15 amino acids. The CDR3 nucleotides are TGTGCCAGCAGTGAATCTAACCTCTCCTACAATGAGCAGTTCTTC. This codes for CASSESNLSYNEQFF.

This clonotype was seen more than once but under ten times. V is TRBV5-4 and J is TRBJ2-1; D is unclear. Germline V gene data show CDR1 as SGHNT and CDR2 as YYREEE (reference sequence). Trimming removed 5 bases at V and 16 bases at J, with 10 bases between. The CDR3 has 9 amino acids. The CDR3 is CASRTHRFF. In DNA form, the CDR3 reads TGTGCCAGCAGAACTCACCGTTTCTTC.

This clonotype was counted only a few times. The chain recombines TRBV7-9 with TRBJ2-7; TRBD1 agrees at 10 bases. Germline lookup yields CDR1 SEHNR and CDR2 FQNEAQ (reference sequence). The CDR3 covers 15 residues. J was trimmed by 7 bases and V by 5 bases; bases with no gene match: 11. CDR3 in amino acids: CASSHRDRGRLEQYF. CDR3 nucleotides: TGTGCCAGCAGCCACCGGGACAGGGGACGATTGGAGCAGTACTTC. Using reference TRBV7-9 and TRBJ2-7 for the parts outside the CDR3, the full variable domain is DTGVSQNPRHKITKRGQNVTFRCDPISEHNRLYWYRQTLGQGPEFLTYFQNEAQLEKSRLLSDRFSAERPKGSFSTLEIQRTEQGDSAMYLCASSHRDRGRLEQYFGPGTRLTVT.

This clonotype was counted between two and nine times. V is TRBV2 and J is TRBJ2-3; perhaps TRBD1 as D (5 bases). The V and J ends lost 0 bases and 6 bases respectively, with 13 bases between them. The CDR3 length is 15 residues. Germline V gene data show CDR1 as SNHLY and CDR2 as FYNNEI. The CDR3 spells CASSEAAGIRDTQYF. CDR3 sequence (DNA): TGTGCCAGCAGTGAAGCGGCAGGGATAAGGGATACGCAGTATTTT. Complete variable domain (other parts from reference TRBV2 and TRBJ2-3): EPEVTQTPSHQVTQMGQEVILRCVPISNHLYFYWYRQILGQKVEFLVSFYNNEISEKSEIFDDQFSVERPDGSNFTLKIRSTKLEDSAMYFCASSEAAGIRDTQYFGPGTRLTVL.

In its sample, this clonotype was seen many times. The CDR3, as DNA: TGTGCCAGCGGACAGGAACCACCCCATCAGCCCCAGCATTTT. Translation gives CASGQEPPHQPQHF. V and J are TRBV6-1 and TRBJ1-5; 7 bases are a match to TRBD1. Germline CDR1 reads MNHNS; CDR2 reads SASEGT. This CDR3 is built from 14 residues. V lost 8 bases to trimming and J lost 5 bases; unmatched junction nucleotides: 9.